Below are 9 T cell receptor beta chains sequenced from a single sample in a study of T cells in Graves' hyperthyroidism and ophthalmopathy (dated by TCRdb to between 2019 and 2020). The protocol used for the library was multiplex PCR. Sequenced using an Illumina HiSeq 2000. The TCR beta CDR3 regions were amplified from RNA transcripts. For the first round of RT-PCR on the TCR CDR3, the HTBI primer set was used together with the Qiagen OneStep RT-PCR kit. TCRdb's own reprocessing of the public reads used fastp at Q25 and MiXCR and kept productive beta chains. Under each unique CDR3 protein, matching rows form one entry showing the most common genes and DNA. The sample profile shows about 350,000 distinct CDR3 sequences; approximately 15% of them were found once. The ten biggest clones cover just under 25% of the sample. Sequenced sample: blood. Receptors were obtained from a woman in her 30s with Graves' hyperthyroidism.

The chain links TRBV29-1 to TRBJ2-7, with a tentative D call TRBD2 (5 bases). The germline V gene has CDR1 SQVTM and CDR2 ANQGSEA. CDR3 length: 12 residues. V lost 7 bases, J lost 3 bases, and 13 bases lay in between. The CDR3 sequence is CSASDSNYEQYF. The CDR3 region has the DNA TGCAGCGCCTCGGACTCAAACTACGAGCAGTACTTC.

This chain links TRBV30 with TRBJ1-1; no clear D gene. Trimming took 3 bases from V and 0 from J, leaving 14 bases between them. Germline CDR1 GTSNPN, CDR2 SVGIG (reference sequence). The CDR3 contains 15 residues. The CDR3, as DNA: TGTGCCTGGAGCCGGGCAGCGACCATGAACACTGAAGCTTTCTTT. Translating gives CAWSRAATMNTEAFF.

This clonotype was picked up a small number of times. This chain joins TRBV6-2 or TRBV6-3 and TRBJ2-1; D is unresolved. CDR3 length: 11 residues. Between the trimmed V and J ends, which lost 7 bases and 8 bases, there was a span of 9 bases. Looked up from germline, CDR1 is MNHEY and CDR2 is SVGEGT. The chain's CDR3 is CASTHPDEQFF. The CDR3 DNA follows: TGTGCCAGCACCCACCCGGATGAGCAGTTCTTC.

CDR3 sequence: CASRPTGHQPQHF. In DNA, the CDR3 is TGTGCCAGCAGACCTACAGGGCATCAGCCCCAGCATTTT. The V gene is TRBV7-3, the J gene TRBJ1-5; D is perhaps TRBD1 (6 bases). Germline-derived CDR1 and CDR2 are SGHTA and FQGTGA. The V and J ends lost 6 bases and 5 bases respectively, with 11 bases between them. The CDR3 loop spans 13 amino acids.

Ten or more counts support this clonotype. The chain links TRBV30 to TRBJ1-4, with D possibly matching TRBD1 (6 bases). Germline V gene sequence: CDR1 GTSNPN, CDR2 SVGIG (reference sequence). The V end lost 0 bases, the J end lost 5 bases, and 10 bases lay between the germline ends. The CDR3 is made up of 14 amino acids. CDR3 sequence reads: CAWSVGALNEKLFF. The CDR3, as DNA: TGTGCCTGGAGTGTGGGGGCCCTGAATGAAAAACTGTTTTTT.

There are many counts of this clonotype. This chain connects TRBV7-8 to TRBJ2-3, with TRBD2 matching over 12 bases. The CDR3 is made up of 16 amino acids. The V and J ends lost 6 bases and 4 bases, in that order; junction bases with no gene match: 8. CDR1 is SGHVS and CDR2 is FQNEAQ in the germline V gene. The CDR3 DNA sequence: TGTGCCAGCAGTTCACTAGCGGGAGGAGGGTCAGATACGCAGTATTTT. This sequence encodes CASSSLAGGGSDTQYF.

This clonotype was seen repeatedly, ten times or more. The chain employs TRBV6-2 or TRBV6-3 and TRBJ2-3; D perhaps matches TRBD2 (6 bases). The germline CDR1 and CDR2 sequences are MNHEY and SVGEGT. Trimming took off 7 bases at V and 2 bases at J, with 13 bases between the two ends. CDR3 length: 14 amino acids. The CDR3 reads CASKDGRFTDTQYF. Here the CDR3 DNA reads TGTGCCAGCAAAGACGGGAGATTCACAGATACGCAGTATTTT.

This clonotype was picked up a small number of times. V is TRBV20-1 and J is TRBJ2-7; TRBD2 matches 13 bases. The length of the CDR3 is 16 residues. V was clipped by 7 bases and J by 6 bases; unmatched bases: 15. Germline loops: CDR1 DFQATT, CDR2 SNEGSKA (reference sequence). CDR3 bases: TGCAGTGTCCATGCCCGCACCGGGACTAGCGGGATCGAGCAGTACTTC. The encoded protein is CSVHARTGTSGIEQYF.

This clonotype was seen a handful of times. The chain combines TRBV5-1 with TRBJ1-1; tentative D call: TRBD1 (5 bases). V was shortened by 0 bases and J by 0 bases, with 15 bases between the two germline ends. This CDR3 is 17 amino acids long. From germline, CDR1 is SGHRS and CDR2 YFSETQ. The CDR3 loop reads CASSLGTRVSVNTEAFF. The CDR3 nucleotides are TGCGCCAGCAGCTTGGGTACCAGGGTGTCTGTGAACACTGAAGCTTTCTTT. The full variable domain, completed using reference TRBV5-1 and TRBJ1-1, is KAGVTQTPRYLIKTRGQQVTLSCSPISGHRSVSWYQQTPGQGLQFLFEYFSETQRNKGNFPGRFSGRQFSNSRSEMNVSTLELGDSALYLCASSLGTRVSVNTEAFFGQGTRLTVV.